The T cell receptor beta chain described here comes from a study of blood T cell repertoires in COVID-19. About the study: From T cells, B-cell-depleted T cells, or PBMCs came the material, which was cDNA or gDNA.

Germline V lookup: CDR1 MGHRA, CDR2 YSYEKL. The CDR3 contains 15 residues. V gave up 1 base and J gave up 7 bases, with 14 bases separating them. Profiled with immunoSEQ multiplex PCR; TCRdb holds only in-frame clones, not every one. The sample holds about 260,000 clones; 80% to 90% are singletons and the top ten take under 5%. The specimen sequenced was PBMCs or T cells enriched from blood (not recorded which). This rearrangement joins TRBV4-1 to TRBJ1-5; TRBD1 might be the D (5 bases). The sequence was collected from a man aged 25-45 years with acute COVID-19. CDR3 nucleotides: TGCGCCAGCAGCCAAGCTCAGGGATATCAACAGCCCCAGCATTTT. Protein product: CASSQAQGYQQPQHF.